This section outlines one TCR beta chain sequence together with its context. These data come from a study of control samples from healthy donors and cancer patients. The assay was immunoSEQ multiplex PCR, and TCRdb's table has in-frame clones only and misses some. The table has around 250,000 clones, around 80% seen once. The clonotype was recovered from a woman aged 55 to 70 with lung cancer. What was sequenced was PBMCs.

The CDR3 is CASSLFRGGEQYF. Here the CDR3 DNA reads TGTGCCAGCAGCTTGTTCAGGGGGGGCGAGCAGTACTTC. The chain carries TRBV5-6 and TRBJ2-7; D may correspond to TRBD1 or TRBD2 (7 bases each). Germline CDR1 reads SGHDT; CDR2 reads YYEEEE. V lost 1 base, J lost 6 bases, and 11 bases lay in between. CDR3 length: 13 amino acids.